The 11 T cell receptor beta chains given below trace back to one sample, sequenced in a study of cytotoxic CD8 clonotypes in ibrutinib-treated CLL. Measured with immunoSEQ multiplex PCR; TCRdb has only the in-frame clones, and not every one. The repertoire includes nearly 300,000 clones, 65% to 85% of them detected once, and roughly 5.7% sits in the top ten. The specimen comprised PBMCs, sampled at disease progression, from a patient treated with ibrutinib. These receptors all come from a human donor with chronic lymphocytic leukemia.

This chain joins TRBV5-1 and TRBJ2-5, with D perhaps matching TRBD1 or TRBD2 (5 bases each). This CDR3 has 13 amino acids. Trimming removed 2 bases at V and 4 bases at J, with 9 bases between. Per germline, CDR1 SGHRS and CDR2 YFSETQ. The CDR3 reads CASSFGGVETQYF. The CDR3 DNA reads TGCGCCAGCAGCTTTGGGGGAGTAGAGACCCAGTACTTC.

In DNA, the CDR3 is TGTGCCAGCAGTTTGGGGACAGGCACTGAAGCTTTCTTT. It encodes CASSLGTGTEAFF. The V gene is TRBV28, the J gene TRBJ1-1, with 8 bases identical to TRBD1. CDR3 length: 13 amino acids. V lost 3 bases and J lost 4; bases outside the gene matches: 1. The V gene's germline CDR1 is MDHEN and CDR2 SYDVKM.

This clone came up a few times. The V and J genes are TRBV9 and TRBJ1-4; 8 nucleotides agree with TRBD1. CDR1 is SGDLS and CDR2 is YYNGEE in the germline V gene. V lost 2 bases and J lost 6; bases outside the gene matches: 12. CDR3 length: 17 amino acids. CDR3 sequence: CASSVWTGSNLDEKLFF. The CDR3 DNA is TGTGCCAGCAGCGTCTGGACAGGGTCAAATTTGGATGAAAAACTGTTTTTT.

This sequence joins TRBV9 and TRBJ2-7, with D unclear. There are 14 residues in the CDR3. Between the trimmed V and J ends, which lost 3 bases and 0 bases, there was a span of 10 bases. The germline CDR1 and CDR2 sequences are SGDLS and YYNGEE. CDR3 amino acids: CASSAVFSSYEQYF. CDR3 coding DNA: TGTGCCAGCAGCGCGGTGTTTAGCTCCTACGAGCAGTACTTC.

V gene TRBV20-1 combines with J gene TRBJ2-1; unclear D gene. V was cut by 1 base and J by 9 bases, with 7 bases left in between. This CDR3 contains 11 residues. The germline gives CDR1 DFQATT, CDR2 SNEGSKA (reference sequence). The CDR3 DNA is TGCAGTGCTAGAGTACAGTTTGAGCAGTTCTTC. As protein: CSARVQFEQFF.

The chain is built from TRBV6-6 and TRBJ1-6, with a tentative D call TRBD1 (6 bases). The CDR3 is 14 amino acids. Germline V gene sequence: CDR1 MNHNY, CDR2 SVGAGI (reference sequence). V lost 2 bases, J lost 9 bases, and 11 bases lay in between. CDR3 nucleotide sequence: TGTGCCAGCAGTTACGAGGGGGAGGGTTCACCCCTCCACTTT. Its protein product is CASSYEGEGSPLHF.

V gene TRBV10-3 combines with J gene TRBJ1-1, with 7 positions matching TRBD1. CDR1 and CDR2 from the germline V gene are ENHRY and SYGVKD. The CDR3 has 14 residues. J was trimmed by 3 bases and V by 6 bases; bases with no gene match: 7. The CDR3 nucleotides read TGTGCCATCAGACCCACAGGGGACGACACTGAAGCTTTCTTT. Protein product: CAIRPTGDDTEAFF.

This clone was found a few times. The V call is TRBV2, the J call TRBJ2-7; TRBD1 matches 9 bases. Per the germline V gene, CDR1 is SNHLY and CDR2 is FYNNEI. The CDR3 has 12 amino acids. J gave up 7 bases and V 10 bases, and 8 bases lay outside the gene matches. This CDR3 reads CATIRQGGEQYF. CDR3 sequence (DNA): TGTGCCACCATCCGACAGGGGGGAGAGCAGTACTTC.

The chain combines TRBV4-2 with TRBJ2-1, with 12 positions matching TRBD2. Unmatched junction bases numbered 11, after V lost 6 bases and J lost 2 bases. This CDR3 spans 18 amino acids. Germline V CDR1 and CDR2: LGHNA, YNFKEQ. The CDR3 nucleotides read TGTGCCAGCAGTGATGGACTAGCGGGACCCCCAACCTACAATGAGCAGTTCTTC. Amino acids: CASSDGLAGPPTYNEQFF.

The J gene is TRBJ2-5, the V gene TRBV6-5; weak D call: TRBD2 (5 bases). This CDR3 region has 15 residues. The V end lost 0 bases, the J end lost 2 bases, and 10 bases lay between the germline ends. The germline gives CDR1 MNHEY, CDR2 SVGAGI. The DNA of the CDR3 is TGTGCCAGCAGTTACTCGAGAGGGAATCAAGAGACCCAGTACTTC. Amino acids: CASSYSRGNQETQYF.

The CDR3 DNA reads as TGCGCCAGCAGCTTGGTTCAGGGGGCTGACGGCTACACCTTC. Its translation: CASSLVQGADGYTF. The rearrangement links TRBV5-1 to TRBJ1-2; TRBD1 matches 8 bases. Losses at the gene ends were 0 bases for V and 8 bases for J; bases not matched to a gene: 6. This CDR3 contains 14 residues. Germline V gives CDR1 SGHRS, CDR2 YFSETQ.